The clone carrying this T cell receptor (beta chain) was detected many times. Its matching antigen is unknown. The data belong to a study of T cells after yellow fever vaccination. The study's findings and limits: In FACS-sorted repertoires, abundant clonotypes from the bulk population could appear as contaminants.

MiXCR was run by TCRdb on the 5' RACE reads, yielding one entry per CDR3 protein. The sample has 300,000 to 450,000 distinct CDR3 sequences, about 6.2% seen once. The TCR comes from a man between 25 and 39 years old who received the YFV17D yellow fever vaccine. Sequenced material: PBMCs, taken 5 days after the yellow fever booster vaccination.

DNA of the CDR3: TGTGCCAGCAGCCCCGACAATTCCTACGAGCAGTACTTC. Amino acids: CASSPDNSYEQYF. This sequence joins TRBV7-6 and TRBJ2-7; D is uncertain. CDR1 SGHVS and CDR2 FNYEAQ come from the germline V gene. The CDR3 is 13 residues long. Trimming removed 5 bases at V and 1 base at J, with 9 bases between.